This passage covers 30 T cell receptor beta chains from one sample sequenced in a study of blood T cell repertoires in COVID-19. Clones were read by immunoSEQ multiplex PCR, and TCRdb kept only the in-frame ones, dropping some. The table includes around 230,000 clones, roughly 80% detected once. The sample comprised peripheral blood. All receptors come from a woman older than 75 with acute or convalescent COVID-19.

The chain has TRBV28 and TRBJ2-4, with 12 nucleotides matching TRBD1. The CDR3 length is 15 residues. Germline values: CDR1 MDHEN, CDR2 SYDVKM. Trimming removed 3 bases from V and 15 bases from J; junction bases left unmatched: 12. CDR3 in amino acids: CASSFPAGTGGGTYF. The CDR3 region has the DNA TGTGCCAGCAGTTTCCCCGCAGGGACAGGGGGCGGGACGTACTTC.

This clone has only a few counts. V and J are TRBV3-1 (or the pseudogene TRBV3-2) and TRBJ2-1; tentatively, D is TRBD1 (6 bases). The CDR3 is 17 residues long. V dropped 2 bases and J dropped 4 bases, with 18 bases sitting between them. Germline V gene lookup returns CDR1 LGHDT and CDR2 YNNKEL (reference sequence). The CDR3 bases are TGTGCCAGCAGCCAAAACTCCAGGGGTCCCCTTTACAATGAGCAGTTCTTC. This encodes CASSQNSRGPLYNEQFF.

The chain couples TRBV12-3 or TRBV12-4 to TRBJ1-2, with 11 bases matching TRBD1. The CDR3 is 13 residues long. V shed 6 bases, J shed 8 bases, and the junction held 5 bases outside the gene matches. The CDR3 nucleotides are TGTGCCAGCAGCAGGACAGGGGGCAGGGGCTACACCTTC. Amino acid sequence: CASSRTGGRGYTF.

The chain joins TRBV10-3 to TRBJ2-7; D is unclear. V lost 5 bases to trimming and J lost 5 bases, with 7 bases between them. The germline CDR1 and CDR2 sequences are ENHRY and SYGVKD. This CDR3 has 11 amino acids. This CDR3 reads CAISNVDEQYF. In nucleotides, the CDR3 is TGTGCCATCAGTAATGTCGACGAGCAGTACTTC.

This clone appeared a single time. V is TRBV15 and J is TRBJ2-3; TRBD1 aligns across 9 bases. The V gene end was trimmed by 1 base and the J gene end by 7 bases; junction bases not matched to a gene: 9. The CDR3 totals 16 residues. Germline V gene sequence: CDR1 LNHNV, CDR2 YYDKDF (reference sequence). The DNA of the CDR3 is TGTGCCACCAGCAGAGTAGGTTTCACAGGGGGCAATACGCAGTATTTT. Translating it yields CATSRVGFTGGNTQYF.

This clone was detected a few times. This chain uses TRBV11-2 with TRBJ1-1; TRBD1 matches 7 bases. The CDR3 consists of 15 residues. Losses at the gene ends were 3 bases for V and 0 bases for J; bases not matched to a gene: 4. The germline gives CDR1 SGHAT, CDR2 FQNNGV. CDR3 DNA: TGTGCCAGCAGCTTCGGACAGGTCATGAACACTGAAGCTTTCTTT. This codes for CASSFGQVMNTEAFF.

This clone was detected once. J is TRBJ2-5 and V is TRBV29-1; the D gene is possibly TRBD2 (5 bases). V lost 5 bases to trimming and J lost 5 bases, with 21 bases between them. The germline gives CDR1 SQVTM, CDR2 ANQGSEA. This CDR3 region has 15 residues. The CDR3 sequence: CSVTQLGRTVETQYF. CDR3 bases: TGCAGCGTTACCCAACTAGGTCGGACCGTCGAGACCCAGTACTTC.

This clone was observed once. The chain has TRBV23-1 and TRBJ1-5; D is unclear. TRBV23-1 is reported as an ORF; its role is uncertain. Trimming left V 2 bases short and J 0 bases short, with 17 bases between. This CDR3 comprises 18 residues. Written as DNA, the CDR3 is TGCGCCAGCAGTCAAAAAATACTTCACGATTATAGCAATCAGCCCCAGCATTTT. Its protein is CASSQKILHDYSNQPQHF.

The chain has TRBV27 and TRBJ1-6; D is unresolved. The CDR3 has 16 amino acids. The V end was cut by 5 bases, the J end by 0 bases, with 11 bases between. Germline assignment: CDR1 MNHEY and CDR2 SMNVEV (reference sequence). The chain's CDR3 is CASSPEFPSYNSPLHF. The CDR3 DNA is TGTGCCAGCAGTCCTGAGTTCCCCTCCTATAATTCACCCCTCCACTTT.

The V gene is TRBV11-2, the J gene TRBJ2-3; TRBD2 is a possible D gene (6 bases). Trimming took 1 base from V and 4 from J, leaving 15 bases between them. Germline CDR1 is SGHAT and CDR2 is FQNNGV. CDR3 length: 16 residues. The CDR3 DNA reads TGTGCCAGCAGCTTAGGACGTGGCGGGGCCGCAGATACGCAGTATTTT. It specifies CASSLGRGGAADTQYF.

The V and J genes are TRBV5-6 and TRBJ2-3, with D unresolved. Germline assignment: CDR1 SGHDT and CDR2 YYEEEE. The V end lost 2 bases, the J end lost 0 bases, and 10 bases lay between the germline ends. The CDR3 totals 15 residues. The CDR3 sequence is CASSFIDWSTDTQYF. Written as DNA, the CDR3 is TGTGCCAGCAGCTTTATAGACTGGAGCACAGATACGCAGTATTTT.

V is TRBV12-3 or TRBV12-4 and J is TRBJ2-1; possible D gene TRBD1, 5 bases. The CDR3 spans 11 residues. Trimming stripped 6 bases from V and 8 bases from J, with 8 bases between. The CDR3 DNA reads TGTGCCAGCAGGGGGCCGGATGAGCAGTTCTTC. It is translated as CASRGPDEQFF.

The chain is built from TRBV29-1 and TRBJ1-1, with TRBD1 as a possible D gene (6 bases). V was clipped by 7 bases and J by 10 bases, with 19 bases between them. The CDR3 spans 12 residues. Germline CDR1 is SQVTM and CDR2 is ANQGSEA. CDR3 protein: CSDLQGLRGAFF. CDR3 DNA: TGCAGCGACCTTCAGGGGTTAAGGGGAGCTTTCTTT.

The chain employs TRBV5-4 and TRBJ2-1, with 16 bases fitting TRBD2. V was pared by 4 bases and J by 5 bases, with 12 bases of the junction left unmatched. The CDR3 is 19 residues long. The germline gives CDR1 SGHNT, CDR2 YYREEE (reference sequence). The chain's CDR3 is CASSPTLGTSGGVNNEQFF. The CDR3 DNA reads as TGTGCCAGCAGCCCCACCCTTGGGACTAGCGGGGGGGTTAACAATGAGCAGTTCTTC.

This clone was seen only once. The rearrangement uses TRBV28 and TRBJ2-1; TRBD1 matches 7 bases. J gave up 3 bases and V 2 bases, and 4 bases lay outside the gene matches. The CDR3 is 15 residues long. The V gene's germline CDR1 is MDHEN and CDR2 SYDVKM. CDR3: CASSLRGQVYNEQFF. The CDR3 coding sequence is TGTGCCAGCAGTTTAAGGGGGCAGGTCTACAATGAGCAGTTCTTC.

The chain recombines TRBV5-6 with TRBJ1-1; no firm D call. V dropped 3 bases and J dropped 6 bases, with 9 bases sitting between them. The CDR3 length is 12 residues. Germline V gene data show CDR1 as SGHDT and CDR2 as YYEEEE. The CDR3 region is CASSSLPAEAFF. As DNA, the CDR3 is TGTGCCAGCAGCTCACTCCCGGCTGAAGCTTTCTTT.

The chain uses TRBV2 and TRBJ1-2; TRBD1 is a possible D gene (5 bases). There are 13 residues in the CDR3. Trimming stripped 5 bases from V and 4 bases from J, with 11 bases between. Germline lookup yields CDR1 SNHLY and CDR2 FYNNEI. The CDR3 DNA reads TGTGCCAGCAGTTTAGGGGCAGGCTATGGCTACACCTTC. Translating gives CASSLGAGYGYTF.

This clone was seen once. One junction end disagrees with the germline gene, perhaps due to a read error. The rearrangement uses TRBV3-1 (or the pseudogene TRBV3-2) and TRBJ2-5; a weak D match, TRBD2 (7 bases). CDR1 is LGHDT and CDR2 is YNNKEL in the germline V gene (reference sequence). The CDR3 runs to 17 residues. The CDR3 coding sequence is TGTGCCAGCACCCAAGGACTCGCACGGGGGGCGCAGGAGACCCAGTACTTC. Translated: CASTQGLARGAQETQYF.

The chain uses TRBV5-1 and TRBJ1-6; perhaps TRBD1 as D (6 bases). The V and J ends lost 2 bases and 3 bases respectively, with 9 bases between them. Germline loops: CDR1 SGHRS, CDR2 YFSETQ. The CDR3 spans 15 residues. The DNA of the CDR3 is TGCGCCAGCAGCTTAGAGGGACACTATAATTCACCCCTCCACTTT. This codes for CASSLEGHYNSPLHF.

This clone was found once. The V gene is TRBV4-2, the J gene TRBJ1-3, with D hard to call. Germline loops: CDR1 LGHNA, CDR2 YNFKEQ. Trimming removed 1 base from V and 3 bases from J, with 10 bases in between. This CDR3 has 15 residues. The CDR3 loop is CASSQVHSNGNTIYF. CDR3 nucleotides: TGTGCCAGCAGCCAAGTGCACAGCAATGGAAACACCATATATTTT.

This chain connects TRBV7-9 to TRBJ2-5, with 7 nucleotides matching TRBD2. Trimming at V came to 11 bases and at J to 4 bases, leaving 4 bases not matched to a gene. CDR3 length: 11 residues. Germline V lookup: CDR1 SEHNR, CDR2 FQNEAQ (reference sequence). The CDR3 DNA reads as TGTGCCTTGGAGCGGGGAGAGACCCAGTACTTC. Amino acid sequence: CALERGETQYF.

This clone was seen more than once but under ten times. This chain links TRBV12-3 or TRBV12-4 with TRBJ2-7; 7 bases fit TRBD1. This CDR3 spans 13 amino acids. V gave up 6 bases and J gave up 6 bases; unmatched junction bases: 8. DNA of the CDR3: TGTGCCAGCAGCTACCGACAGGGAGCCGAGCAGTACTTC. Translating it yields CASSYRQGAEQYF.

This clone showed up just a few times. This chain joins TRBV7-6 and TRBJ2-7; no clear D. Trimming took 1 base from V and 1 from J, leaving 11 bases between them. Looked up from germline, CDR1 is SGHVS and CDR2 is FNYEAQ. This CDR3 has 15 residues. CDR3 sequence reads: CASSLVGDTSYEQYF. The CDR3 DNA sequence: TGTGCCAGCAGCTTAGTTGGTGACACTTCCTACGAGCAGTACTTC.

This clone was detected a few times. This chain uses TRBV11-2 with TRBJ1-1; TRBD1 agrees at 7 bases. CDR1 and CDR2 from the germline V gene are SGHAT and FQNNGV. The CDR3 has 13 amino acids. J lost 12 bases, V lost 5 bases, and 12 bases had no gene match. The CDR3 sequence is CASSVTDGQVTFF. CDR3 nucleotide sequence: TGTGCCAGCAGCGTCACCGACGGACAGGTTACTTTCTTT.

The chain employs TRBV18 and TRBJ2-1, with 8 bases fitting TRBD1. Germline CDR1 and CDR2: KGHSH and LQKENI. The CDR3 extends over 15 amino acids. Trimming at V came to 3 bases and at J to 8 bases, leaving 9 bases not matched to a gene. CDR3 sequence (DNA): TGTGCCAGCTCACCGGTCGGACAGGGTATCGATGAGCAGTTCTTC. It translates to CASSPVGQGIDEQFF. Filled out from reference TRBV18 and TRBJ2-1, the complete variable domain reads NAGVMQNPRHLVRRRGQEARLRCSPMKGHSHVYWYRQLPEEGLKFMVYLQKENIIDESGMPKERFSAEFPKEGPSILRIQQVVRGDSAAYFCASSPVGQGIDEQFFGPGTRLTVL.

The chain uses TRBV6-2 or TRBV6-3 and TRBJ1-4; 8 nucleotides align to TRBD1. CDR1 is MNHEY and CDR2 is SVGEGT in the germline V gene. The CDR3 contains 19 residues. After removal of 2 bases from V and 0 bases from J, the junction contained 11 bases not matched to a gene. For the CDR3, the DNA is TGTGCCAGCAGTTACCAAGGGACAGGTCGTCTAGCAACTAATGAAAAACTGTTTTTT. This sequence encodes CASSYQGTGRLATNEKLFF.

The CDR3 here is CASSPQNTGTSGNTIYF. As DNA, the CDR3 is TGTGCCAGCTCACCACAAAATACAGGGACCTCTGGAAACACCATATATTTT. The chain couples TRBV18 to TRBJ1-3; maybe TRBD1 (6 bases). Between the trimmed V and J ends, which lost 1 base and 0 bases, there was a span of 13 bases. CDR3 length equals 17 residues. CDR1 and CDR2 (germline): KGHSH, LQKENI.

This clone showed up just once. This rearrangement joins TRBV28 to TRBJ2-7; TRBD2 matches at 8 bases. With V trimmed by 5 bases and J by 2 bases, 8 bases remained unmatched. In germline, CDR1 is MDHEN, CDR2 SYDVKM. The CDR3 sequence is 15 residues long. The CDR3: CASSKYSGTTYEQYF. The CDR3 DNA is TGTGCCAGCAGTAAATATAGCGGGACTACCTACGAGCAGTACTTC.

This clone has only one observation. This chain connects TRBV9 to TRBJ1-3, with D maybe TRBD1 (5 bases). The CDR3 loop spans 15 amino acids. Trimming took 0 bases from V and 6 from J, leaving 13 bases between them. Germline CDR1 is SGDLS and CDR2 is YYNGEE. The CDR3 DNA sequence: TGTGCCAGCAGCGTAGGGGGGTCGGGAGTAAACACCATATATTTT. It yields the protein CASSVGGSGVNTIYF.

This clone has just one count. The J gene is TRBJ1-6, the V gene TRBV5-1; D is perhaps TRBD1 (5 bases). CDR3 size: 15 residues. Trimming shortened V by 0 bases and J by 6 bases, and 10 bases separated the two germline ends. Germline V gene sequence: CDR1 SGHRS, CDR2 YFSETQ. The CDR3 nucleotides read TGCGCCAGCAGCTTGGACCAGGGTTCTAATTCACCCCTCCACTTT. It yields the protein CASSLDQGSNSPLHF.